Below are 18 T cell receptor beta chains sequenced from a single sample in a study of shared clonotypes between healthy human individuals. Sequencing used immunoSEQ multiplex PCR; TCRdb keeps in-frame clones, though not all of them. The sample carries 550,000 to 850,000 clones, roughly 72% recorded once. Sequenced material: memory CD4+ T cells sorted from blood. Subset noted: CD45RA-negative fraction. Source of these receptors: a woman aged 30 to 39 in good health.

This clone was seen only a few times. The chain combines TRBV7-2 with TRBJ2-7; D is unclear. From germline, CDR1 is SGHTA and CDR2 FQGNSA. This CDR3 is built from 17 residues. V dropped 5 bases and J dropped 0 bases, with 20 bases sitting between them. DNA of the CDR3: TGTGCCAGCAGCAAAAACAACAGTGGCCAACGCTCCTACGAGCAGTACTTC. Protein product: CASSKNNSGQRSYEQYF.

The chain uses TRBV29-1 and TRBJ2-5, with a possible D match to TRBD2 (6 bases). V gave up 4 bases and J gave up 0 bases, with 12 bases separating them. The length of the CDR3 is 14 residues. Germline V gene lookup returns CDR1 SQVTM and CDR2 ANQGSEA. Written as DNA, the CDR3 is TGCAGCGTTGGCCCAGCGGGTTACCAAGAGACCCAGTACTTC. It yields the protein CSVGPAGYQETQYF.

CDR3 bases: TGTGCCAGCAGCTTAAAAGGAGGCGAGCAGTACTTC. It translates to CASSLKGGEQYF. The V and J genes are TRBV7-2 and TRBJ2-7; D is perhaps TRBD2 (5 bases). Germline values: CDR1 SGHTA, CDR2 FQGNSA. Between the trimmed V and J ends, which lost 2 bases and 6 bases, there was a span of 8 bases. CDR3 size: 12 residues.

This sequence joins TRBV27 and TRBJ2-7; D is perhaps TRBD1 (5 bases). The V gene lost 4 bases and the J gene lost 5 bases, with 21 bases spanning the gap. Germline CDR1 MNHEY, CDR2 SMNVEV (reference sequence). This CDR3 contains 16 residues. As DNA, the CDR3 is TGTGCCAGCAGTTCTCCCCGACAGTTCCGCCCTAACGAGCAGTACTTC. Protein product: CASSSPRQFRPNEQYF.

Worth noting for this clone: The junction and the germline gene differ at one end; a read error may be behind it. The genes are TRBV20-1 and TRBJ2-7; unclear D gene. The CDR3 extends over 11 amino acids. Per the germline V gene, CDR1 is DFQATT and CDR2 is SNEGSKA (reference sequence). CDR3 residues: CSATYSHEQYF. Here the CDR3 DNA reads TGCAGTGCTACCTACTCCCACGAGCAGTACTTC.

This clone was found a few times. The J gene is TRBJ1-5, the V gene TRBV6-6; D is possibly TRBD1 (5 bases). Germline CDR1 and CDR2: MNHNY and SVGAGI (reference sequence). The germline V and J ends were trimmed by 0 bases and 7 bases, with 16 bases remaining between them. This CDR3 contains 16 residues. The CDR3 region is CASSYSSPGTGQPQHF. The CDR3 coding sequence is TGTGCCAGCAGTTACTCGTCTCCAGGGACGGGGCAGCCCCAGCATTTT.

In its sample, this clone was seen many times. The chain joins TRBV25-1 to TRBJ2-1; D is perhaps TRBD2 (6 bases). Germline V lookup: CDR1 MGHDK, CDR2 SYGVNS. Trimming took 4 bases from V and 8 from J, leaving 21 bases between them. This CDR3 is 16 amino acids long. The CDR3 nucleotides read TGTGCCAGCAGTGTACGAGGAGGGGTGGAGACGGATGAGCAGTTCTTC. Translating gives CASSVRGGVETDEQFF.

The CDR3 sequence: CASSFSTENTIYF. CDR3 in DNA: TGCGCCAGCAGCTTTTCTACGGAAAACACCATATATTTT. This chain links TRBV5-1 with TRBJ1-3; D unresolved. Germline CDR1 SGHRS, CDR2 YFSETQ. V was trimmed by 2 bases and J by 6 bases, leaving 9 bases between them. The length of the CDR3 is 13 residues.

V is TRBV5-6 and J is TRBJ2-1, with 12 bases matching TRBD2. CDR3 length equals 16 residues. CDR1 is SGHDT and CDR2 is YYEEEE in the germline V gene. With V trimmed by 4 bases and J by 7 bases, 9 bases remained unmatched. CDR3 coding DNA: TGTGCCAGCAGCGGAATCGGACTAGCGGGAAATAATGAGCAGTTCTTC. Translating gives CASSGIGLAGNNEQFF.

This clone was seen repeatedly, ten times or more. V is TRBV29-1 and J is TRBJ2-5, with TRBD1 as a possible D gene (8 bases). The germline V gene encodes CDR1 SQVTM and CDR2 ANQGSEA. The V gene lost 8 bases and the J gene lost 3 bases, with 22 bases spanning the gap. The CDR3 covers 15 residues. Here the CDR3 reads CSTTGQGGSKETQYF. For the CDR3, the DNA is TGCAGCACCACAGGACAGGGAGGGAGTAAAGAGACCCAGTACTTC.

V gene TRBV18 combines with J gene TRBJ1-4; TRBD1 matches 8 bases. Trimming took 0 bases from V and 7 from J; bases not matched to a gene: 13. CDR1 is KGHSH, CDR2 LQKENI, per germline. The length of the CDR3 is 18 residues. The CDR3 protein is CASSPPGGQGAEGEKLFF. CDR3 coding DNA: TGTGCCAGCTCACCACCGGGTGGGCAGGGGGCAGAAGGTGAAAAACTGTTTTTT.

This clone was picked up a small number of times. The V call is TRBV28, the J call TRBJ1-3, with a possible D match to TRBD1 (5 bases). Germline values: CDR1 MDHEN, CDR2 SYDVKM. CDR3 size: 17 residues. V lost 2 bases, J lost 0 bases, and 14 bases lay in between. The chain's CDR3 is CASSLTVDGHSGNTIYF. The CDR3 region has the DNA TGTGCCAGCAGTTTAACGGTGGACGGACACTCTGGAAACACCATATATTTT.

V usage is TRBV5-1 and J usage is TRBJ2-7; the D call may be TRBD1 or TRBD2 (5 bases each). With 0 bases removed from V and 5 bases from J, the gap between germline ends came to 15 bases. Germline V gene lookup returns CDR1 SGHRS and CDR2 YFSETQ. CDR3 length: 15 residues. CDR3 coding DNA: TGCGCCAGCAGCTTGGCCGGTCCAGGGACCAACGAGCAGTACTTC. Protein: CASSLAGPGTNEQYF.

This chain links TRBV5-1 with TRBJ1-1, with TRBD1 identical over 7 bases. Losses at the gene ends were 4 bases for V and 7 bases for J; bases not matched to a gene: 10. Per germline, CDR1 SGHRS and CDR2 YFSETQ. The length of the CDR3 is 14 residues. CDR3 protein: CASSETGTAYEAFF. The CDR3 DNA sequence: TGCGCCAGCAGCGAAACCGGGACAGCCTATGAAGCTTTCTTT.

The rearrangement uses TRBV5-4 and TRBJ2-7; perhaps TRBD1 as D (6 bases). In germline, CDR1 is SGHNT, CDR2 YYREEE (reference sequence). The CDR3 length is 16 residues. Trimming stripped 0 bases from V and 2 bases from J, with 15 bases between. The DNA for the CDR3 is TGTGCCAGCAGCTTGGGACAGGCCCAGGGTACCTACGAGCAGTACTTC. Its protein is CASSLGQAQGTYEQYF.

V gene TRBV7-9 combines with J gene TRBJ2-5; D is perhaps TRBD2 (5 bases). Trimming removed 2 bases from V and 5 bases from J, with 9 bases in between. This CDR3 comprises 13 residues. Germline values: CDR1 SEHNR, CDR2 FQNEAQ (reference sequence). The CDR3 DNA sequence: TGTGCCAGCAGCTTATCAGGCGGGGAGACCCAGTACTTC. This codes for CASSLSGGETQYF.

V usage is TRBV9 and J usage is TRBJ2-1, with D uncertain. The CDR3 has 12 residues. Germline V gene sequence: CDR1 SGDLS, CDR2 YYNGEE. The V gene lost 5 bases and the J gene lost 5 bases, with 8 bases spanning the gap. CDR3 sequence: CASRTRDNEQFF. The CDR3 DNA sequence: TGTGCCAGCAGGACCCGGGACAATGAGCAGTTCTTC.

The chain combines TRBV10-3 with TRBJ2-5; 9 nucleotides match TRBD1. This CDR3 region has 15 residues. CDR1 and CDR2 (germline): ENHRY, SYGVKD. Trimming took 0 bases from V and 4 from J; bases not matched to a gene: 3. CDR3 bases: TGTGCCATCAGTGAGTCTGACAGGGGGGGAGAGACCCAGTACTTC. Translated, it gives CAISESDRGGETQYF.